The TCR beta chain under discussion was sequenced for a study of blood T cell repertoires in COVID-19. Study-level background: Sources were T cells, B-cell-depleted T cells, or PBMCs; the material itself was cDNA or gDNA.

The V gene lost 1 base and the J gene lost 9 bases, with 16 bases spanning the gap. The CDR3 extends over 15 amino acids. CDR1 is SGHDT and CDR2 is YYEEEE in the germline V gene. Assay: immunoSEQ multiplex PCR; the TCRdb copy retains only in-frame clones and omits some. Here the sample spans 110,000 to 150,000 clones, about four fifths being singletons. The receptor comes from an older man with acute or convalescent COVID-19. This rearrangement joins TRBV5-6 to TRBJ2-2, with D hard to call. The specimen was peripheral blood. In DNA, the CDR3 is TGTGCCAGCAGCTTGTCGCCTAGTTCGGATCGGGAGCTGTTTTTT. It codes for CASSLSPSSDRELFF.